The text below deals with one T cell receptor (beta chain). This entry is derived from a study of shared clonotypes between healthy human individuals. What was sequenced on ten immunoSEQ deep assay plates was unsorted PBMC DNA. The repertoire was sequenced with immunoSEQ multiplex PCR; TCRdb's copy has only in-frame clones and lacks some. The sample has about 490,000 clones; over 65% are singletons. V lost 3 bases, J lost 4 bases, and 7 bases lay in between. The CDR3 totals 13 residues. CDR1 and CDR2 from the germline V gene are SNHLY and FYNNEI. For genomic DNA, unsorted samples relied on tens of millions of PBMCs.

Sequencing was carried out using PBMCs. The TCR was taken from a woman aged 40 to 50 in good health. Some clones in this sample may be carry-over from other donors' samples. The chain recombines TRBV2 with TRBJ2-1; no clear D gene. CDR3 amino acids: CASSEWIYNEQFF. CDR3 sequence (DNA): TGTGCCAGCAGTGAGTGGATTTACAATGAGCAGTTCTTC. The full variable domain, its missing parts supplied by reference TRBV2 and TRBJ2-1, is EPEVTQTPSHQVTQMGQEVILRCVPISNHLYFYWYRQILGQKVEFLVSFYNNEISEKSEIFDDQFSVERPDGSNFTLKIRSTKLEDSAMYFCASSEWIYNEQFFGPGTRLTVL.